This T cell receptor (beta chain) was identified in a study of cytomegalovirus exposure and HLA in healthy donors. Turning to the study itself: When 398 donors were genotyped, roughly four fifths of them were found to fall in the Caucasian-associated ancestry cluster. Notes on the study in general: Researchers reported in a later analysis that common viral pathogens appeared linked to several top clusters. Information on immune exposure was restricted to one variable (CMV serostatus).

Researchers ran the PCR with 60 Vbeta and 13 Jbeta primers. Method: immunoSEQ multiplex PCR; TCRdb's copy keeps in-frame clones and lacks some. The sample gives some 130,000 clones, approximately 62% of which show up once; approximately 1.6% is in the top ten. With respect to this clone: The antigen remains unidentified.

Every donor was a healthy person donating bone marrow. Sequencing was carried out using PBMCs. The clonotype originates from a human donor in good health.

CDR3 sequence (DNA): TGTGCCAGCAGCACACAGGGGGCTGCCGGGGAGCTGTTTTTT. It specifies CASSTQGAAGELFF. This chain uses TRBV7-2 with TRBJ2-2; 9 positions agree with TRBD1. Germline CDR1 SGHTA, CDR2 FQGNSA. This CDR3 is 14 amino acids long. Trimming took 5 bases from V and 6 from J; bases not matched to a gene: 4.